This paragraph covers one T cell receptor (beta chain) sequence. Antigen: not known. Trimming stripped 7 bases from V and 0 bases from J, with 12 bases between. Germline V lookup: CDR1 SQVTM, CDR2 ANQGSEA. The CDR3 contains 13 residues. These data originate in a study of T cell responses to AZD1222 COVID-19 vaccine. Overall study findings and caveats: The repertoires were collected only after the peak T cell response.

The protocol was immunoSEQ multiplex PCR, while the TCRdb copy is restricted to in-frame clones and leaves out a portion. The data hold about 140,000 clones, with 85% to 95% observed a single time. This TCR derives from an adult who received the AZD1222 COVID-19 vaccine. The chain carries TRBV29-1 and TRBJ1-2; no firm D call. Sequenced material: peripheral blood, taken 28 days after the second AZD1222 dose. CDR3 nucleotide sequence: TGCAGCGACCTCAGGACCTCTAACTATGGCTACACCTTC. It codes for CSDLRTSNYGYTF.